This is a list of T cell receptor beta chains from one sample in a study of patients and donors after allogeneic stem cell transplantation. Each CDR3 protein gets one entry after TCRdb re-called the RT-PCR reads with MiXCR. The table includes about a million distinct CDR3 sequences, approximately 18% detected once. The sequenced sample was blood, either unsorted or a sorted T cell fraction (not recorded which). These receptor sequences come from a human donor who was either an allogeneic HSCT recipient or a stem cell or donor lymphocyte infusion donor (not recorded which). It is not recorded whose cells these are; they may come from a transplant donor. CDR3s include the opening cysteine and the closing phenylalanine or tryptophan. The D gene is left open where the match is weak. Clone size, where shown, is once, few, many, or a class for clones that have expanded.

>NA|NA|TRBV4-1|TRBJ1-2
TGCGCCAGCAGCCGGATCGGGGAAAGGGAAGGGGGCTACACCTTC
CASSRIGEREGGYTF
>NA|few|TRBV5-1|TRBJ1-1
TGCGCCAGCAGCTCGTATAACACTGAAGCTTTCTTT
CASSSYNTEAFF
>TRBD1|few|TRBV7-2|TRBJ1-5
TGTGCCAGCAGCTTTTACGGACAGGGGGAGTGGCCCCAGCATTTT
CASSFYGQGEWPQHF
>NA|NA|TRBV18|TRBJ1-2
TGTGCCAGCTCACCAGGGGCCCCCTCTGGCCGATCTAACTATGGCTACACCTTC
CASSPGAPSGRSNYGYTF
>NA|NA|TRBV6-5|TRBJ2-3
TGTGCCAGCAGTTACTCGGGGTTGGATACGCAGTATTTT
CASSYSGLDTQYF
>TRBD1|NA|TRBV6-5|TRBJ1-2
TGTGCCAGCAGTTCCGAGGGACAGGGGGCGCGAGGCTACACCTTC
CASSSEGQGARGYTF
>NA|NA|TRBV7-3|TRBJ1-1
TGTGCCAGCAGCGTCATAGACCCCCCTATTGAAGCTTTCTTT
CASSVIDPPIEAFF
>NA|few|TRBV20-1|TRBJ1-2
TGCAGTGCTACTTCCGGGAGTGGCTATGGCTACACCTTC
CSATSGSGYGYTF
>NA|NA|TRBV30|TRBJ2-7
TGTGCCTGGACCAGATCCTACGAGCAGTACTTC
CAWTRSYEQYF
>NA|few|TRBV5-5|TRBJ1-4
TGTGCCAGCGGGAGGGTGCCAACTAATGAAAAACTGTTTTTT
CASGRVPTNEKLFF
>NA|few|TRBV12-3/TRBV12-4|TRBJ1-2
TGTGCCAGCCGAGGGAGGGCGGGCTACACCTTC
CASRGRAGYTF
>NA|few|TRBV6-1|TRBJ2-7
TGTGCCAGCAGTCCGTTTAAGAACTCCTACGAGCAGTACTTC
CASSPFKNSYEQYF
>TRBD2|few|TRBV3-1|TRBJ2-7
TGTGCCAGCAGCCACGTTCGGGGGGGAACCTCCTACGAGCAGTACTTC
CASSHVRGGTSYEQYF
>TRBD1|NA|TRBV25-1|TRBJ2-3
TGTGCCAGCAGTGAATATTTAGGACAGGGTGGAAAGAGCACAGATACGCAGTATTTT
CASSEYLGQGGKSTDTQYF
>NA|few|TRBV20-1|TRBJ2-7
TGCTCTCAGAGGGGGGGCCACGAGCAGTACTTC
CSQRGGHEQYF
>TRBD1|NA|TRBV4-1|TRBJ1-1
TGCGCCAGCAGCCAGGGGACAGCATGGAACACTGAAGCTTTCTTT
CASSQGTAWNTEAFF
>NA|few|TRBV6-1|TRBJ1-1
TGTGCTAGCGGGCGGAATGAAGCTTTCTTT
CASGRNEAFF
>TRBD1|few|TRBV20-1|TRBJ1-2
TGCAGTGCTCCGACAGGGGACGTTTTTCAACGTGGCTATGGCTACACCTTC
CSAPTGDVFQRGYGYTF
>NA|few|TRBV10-3|TRBJ1-5
TGTGCCATCAGTTTGACAGATAGCAATCAGCCCCAGCATTTT
CAISLTDSNQPQHF
>NA|few|TRBV27|TRBJ1-2
TGTGCCAGCAGCCCTATGAGGTCTAACTATGGCTACACCTTC
CASSPMRSNYGYTF
>NA|NA|TRBV6-1|TRBJ1-4
TGTGCCAGCAGCCGAGTGGTTGGAGAAAAACTGTTTTTT
CASSRVVGEKLFF
>TRBD1|NA|TRBV20-1|TRBJ1-1
TGCAGTGCTAGGAGGGACAGGGGCCCAGGGAACACTGAAGCTTTCTTT
CSARRDRGPGNTEAFF
>NA|NA|TRBV18|TRBJ1-1
TGTGCCAGCTCACCAATTCAGCAGTTGAACACTGAAGCTTTCTTT
CASSPIQQLNTEAFF
>TRBD1|NA|TRBV27|TRBJ2-4
TGTGCCAGCAGTCTACGACAGGGGGCGCAGAACATTCAGTACTTC
CASSLRQGAQNIQYF
>TRBD2|few|TRBV20-1|TRBJ2-7
TGCAGTGCTGCCGACCCTAAAGCGGGAGATTACGAGCAGTACTTC
CSAADPKAGDYEQYF
>NA|NA|TRBV27|TRBJ1-1
TGTGCCAGCAGTTTATCGCGGGACATGAACACTGAAGCTTTCTTT
CASSLSRDMNTEAFF
>NA|few|TRBV6-1|TRBJ1-6
TGTGCCAGCAGACAGCCCGGGACACCCTATTCACCCCTCCACTTT
CASRQPGTPYSPLHF
>NA|few|TRBV3-1|TRBJ1-1
TGTGCCAGCAGCCAGGGTGACGGCAACACTGAAGCTTTCTTT
CASSQGDGNTEAFF
>TRBD2|NA|TRBV15|TRBJ2-7
TGTGCCACCAGCAGAGATTACGGGAGCGGGAGCCCTCACGAGCAGTACTTC
CATSRDYGSGSPHEQYF
>NA|NA|TRBV11-2|TRBJ2-7
TGTGCCAGCAGTAGTGGGGCCTCCTCCTACGAGCAGTACTTC
CASSSGASSYEQYF
>NA|many|TRBV20-1|TRBJ1-5
TGCAGTGCTAGCCAGGGCAGGGGCGGCCAGCCCCAGCATTTT
CSASQGRGGQPQHF
>NA|NA|TRBV11-2|TRBJ2-5
TGTGCCAGCAGCTCGGGAACGGGGAAAGAGACCCAGTACTTC
CASSSGTGKETQYF
>NA|few|TRBV4-3|TRBJ2-1
TGCGCCAGCAGCCCGTACCTAAGCTCCTACAATGAGCAGTTCTTC
CASSPYLSSYNEQFF
>NA|NA|TRBV5-4|TRBJ2-7
TGTGCCAGCAGCTCTATACGGCCCTATGACGAGCAGTACTTC
CASSSIRPYDEQYF
>TRBD1|few|TRBV7-8|TRBJ2-4
TGTGCCAGCAGCCCAGCCCCGGACAGGGTTGGCTTTCAGTACTTC
CASSPAPDRVGFQYF
>NA|NA|TRBV5-1|TRBJ1-2
TGCGCCAGCAGCTCGAGGTCCCAAACTATGAGCACCTTC
CASSSRSQTMSTF
>NA|NA|TRBV24-1|TRBJ2-2
TGTGCCACCTCCTCGGGGGCAACGAACACCGGGGAGCTGTTTTTT
CATSSGATNTGELFF
>NA|NA|TRBV4-3|TRBJ2-2
TGCGCCAGCAGCCAAGATTCGAGAGGGGGCGGGGAGCTGTTTTTT
CASSQDSRGGGELFF
>TRBD1|NA|TRBV27|TRBJ2-7
TGTGCCAGCACCACCGGACAGGGGAGCAACGAGCAGTACTTC
CASTTGQGSNEQYF
>NA|many|TRBV24-1|TRBJ1-1
TGTGCCACCAGTGATAACACTGAAGCTTTCTTT
CATSDNTEAFF
>NA|NA|TRBV6-5|TRBJ2-3
TGTGCCAGCAGTTCTCGAGAAGATACGCAGTATTTT
CASSSREDTQYF
>NA|NA|TRBV25-1|TRBJ2-5
TGTGCCAGCAGTGAATATTGGGCAGGGGCAGCGGAGATCCAGTACTTC
CASSEYWAGAAEIQYF
>TRBD1|few|TRBV24-1|TRBJ1-5
TGTGCCACCAGTGGCTCGGGGACAGGGAAGAGCAATCAGCCCCAGCATTTT
CATSGSGTGKSNQPQHF
>NA|NA|TRBV6-8|TRBJ2-3
TGTGCCAGCAGGGTGAGAGATACGCAGTATTTT
CASRVRDTQYF
>TRBD2|NA|TRBV2|TRBJ2-3
TGTGCCAGCAGTAAAGGGACTAGCGGGATTGTAGATACGCAGTATTTT
CASSKGTSGIVDTQYF
>NA|NA|TRBV5-1|TRBJ1-2
TGCGCCACCCACCGATACACCTTC
CATHRYTF
>TRBD1|NA|TRBV20-1|TRBJ2-7
TGCAGTGCTAGAGGGACAGGGGGAGCGGAGAACATCTACGAGCAGTACTTC
CSARGTGGAENIYEQYF
>TRBD1|NA|TRBV24-1|TRBJ2-1
TGTGCCACCAGCGACGATTACCGGGACAGGGGATACAATGAGCAGTTCTTC
CATSDDYRDRGYNEQFF
>TRBD1|NA|TRBV4-2|TRBJ1-1
TGTGCCAGCAGCCAAGAATGGGCCAATCTGGCGAACAGGGGAGGCACTGAAGCTTTCTTT
CASSQEWANLANRGGTEAFF
>NA|few|TRBV29-1|TRBJ2-3
TGCAGCGCCGCACAGGCTAGCACAGATACGCAGTATTTT
CSAAQASTDTQYF
>NA|NA|TRBV7-9|TRBJ1-4
TGTGCCAGCAGCCCCAGTGGGGATGAAAAACTGTTTTTT
CASSPSGDEKLFF
>NA|few|TRBV7-9|TRBJ2-5
TGTGCCAGCAGCTCCCCCCTCAGGGCATCCCAAGAGACCCAGTACTTC
CASSSPLRASQETQYF